These T cell receptor beta chains were read from a single sample in a study of blood T cell repertoires in COVID-19. TCRdb's copy holds only in-frame clones and misses some; the assay was immunoSEQ multiplex PCR. The sample records 35,000 to 50,000 clones, roughly 77% being singletons. The specimen was peripheral blood. These receptors all come from a man at least 80 years old with acute or convalescent COVID-19. Each CDR3 is given with its conserved first and last residue. D genes are given only for firm matches. Some rows mark clone size as missing; the rest say once, few, many or name a class of expanded clone.

J: TRBJ1-5
V: TRBV5-1
D: TRBD1
size: .
CDR3: CASSLAPSDRVPYSNQPQHF
DNA: TGCGCCAGCAGCTTGGCCCCATCAGACAGGGTTCCCTATAGCAATCAGCCCCAGCATTTT

J: TRBJ2-7
V: TRBV6-5
D: TRBD1
size: few
CDR3: CASSSGTDSYEQYF
DNA: TGTGCCAGCAGTTCCGGGACAGATTCCTACGAGCAGTACTTC

J: TRBJ2-2
V: TRBV7-8
D: TRBD2
size: .
CDR3: CASSPLAGANTGELFF
DNA: TGTGCCAGCAGCCCTTTAGCGGGAGCGAACACCGGGGAGCTGTTTTTT

J: TRBJ2-1
V: TRBV7-9
D: TRBD2
size: .
CDR3: CASSLAGAGGPHEQFF
DNA: TGTGCCAGCAGCTTAGCCGGAGCGGGAGGGCCCCATGAGCAGTTCTTC

J: TRBJ1-5
V: TRBV7-3
D: TRBD1
size: .
CDR3: CASSRDRGQPQHF
DNA: TGTGCCAGCAGCCGGGACAGGGGTCAGCCCCAGCATTTT

J: TRBJ2-1
V: TRBV7-3
D: .
size: once
CDR3: CASSSDSLQFF
DNA: TGTGCCAGCAGCTCGGACAGTCTACAGTTCTTC

J: TRBJ1-3
V: TRBV5-1
D: .
size: .
CDR3: CASSTSGISGNTIYF
DNA: TGCGCCAGCAGCACGTCAGGGATCTCTGGAAACACCATATATTTT

J: TRBJ1-6
V: TRBV27
D: TRBD1
size: .
CDR3: CASSLARQTGFGRSPLHF
DNA: TGTGCCAGCAGTTTAGCTCGACAGACAGGGTTCGGTAGGTCACCCCTCCACTTT

J: TRBJ2-3
V: TRBV5-6
D: .
size: .
CDR3: CASSLPDRNTDTQYF
DNA: TGTGCCAGCAGCTTGCCGGACAGAAACACAGATACGCAGTATTTT

J: TRBJ2-5
V: TRBV5-1
D: .
size: few
CDR3: CASSPELGSWETQYF
DNA: TGCGCCAGCAGCCCGGAACTAGGTTCTTGGGAGACCCAGTACTTC

J: TRBJ1-6
V: TRBV6-1
D: .
size: .
CDR3: CASRRGPALHF
DNA: TGTGCCAGCAGACGAGGTCCAGCCCTCCACTTT

J: TRBJ2-7
V: TRBV23-1
D: .
size: once
CDR3: CASVTGSYEQYF
DNA: TGCGCCAGCGTGACAGGTTCCTACGAGCAGTACTTC

J: TRBJ1-4
V: TRBV7-9
D: TRBD1
size: few
CDR3: CASSSILRGQEKLFF
DNA: TGTGCCAGCAGCTCCATCCTCAGGGGGCAAGAAAAACTGTTTTTT

J: TRBJ2-7
V: TRBV7-9
D: .
size: .
CDR3: CASSLVLIWGTPSYEQYF
DNA: TGTGCCAGCAGCTTAGTCTTGATCTGGGGGACACCCTCCTACGAGCAGTACTTC

J: TRBJ1-4
V: TRBV15
D: .
size: few
CDR3: CATSRVRGYGEKLFF
DNA: TGTGCCACCAGCAGAGTAAGAGGGTACGGGGAAAAACTGTTTTTT

J: TRBJ1-6
V: TRBV3-1/TRBV3-2
D: .
size: many
CDR3: CASSPLSSRGWNSPLHF
DNA: TGTGCCAGCAGCCCCTTATCGTCGAGGGGGTGGAATTCACCCCTCCACTTT

J: TRBJ2-2
V: TRBV3-1/TRBV3-2
D: TRBD2
size: .
CDR3: CASSPGAGGDTGELFF
DNA: TGTGCCAGCAGTCCTGGAGCGGGGGGGGACACCGGGGAGCTGTTTTTT

J: TRBJ1-2
V: TRBV20-1
D: .
size: .
CDR3: CSARFTDGYTF
DNA: TGCAGTGCTAGGTTCACGGATGGCTACACCTTC

J: TRBJ2-5
V: TRBV10-3
D: .
size: once
CDR3: CAISEPGLQETQYF
DNA: TGTGCCATCAGTGAGCCGGGACTTCAAGAGACCCAGTACTTC

J: TRBJ2-7
V: TRBV5-6
D: .
size: .
CDR3: CASSLASGEQYF
DNA: TGTGCCAGCAGCTTGGCATCAGGCGAGCAGTACTTC

J: TRBJ2-2
V: TRBV14
D: TRBD1
size: .
CDR3: CASSQRQGIHTGELFF
DNA: TGTGCCAGCAGCCAAAGACAGGGCATTCACACCGGGGAGCTGTTTTTT

J: TRBJ2-5
V: TRBV7-3
D: TRBD1
size: .
CDR3: CASSKTGAETQYF
DNA: TGTGCCAGCAGCAAAACAGGGGCGGAGACCCAGTACTTC

J: TRBJ1-1
V: TRBV5-8
D: TRBD1
size: .
CDR3: CASSLGTGRSDTEAFF
DNA: TGTGCCAGCAGCTTAGGGACAGGGCGTTCGGACACTGAAGCTTTCTTT

J: TRBJ1-2
V: TRBV27
D: .
size: .
CDR3: CASSSVTGLRGYTF
DNA: TGTGCCAGCAGTTCGGTAACAGGGCTAAGGGGCTACACCTTC

J: TRBJ1-3
V: TRBV7-8
D: .
size: .
CDR3: CASSLDGGSNSGNTIYF
DNA: TGTGCCAGCAGCTTAGACGGCGGCAGTAACTCTGGAAACACCATATATTTT

J: TRBJ1-6
V: TRBV30
D: .
size: few
CDR3: CAWKQGSSYNSPLHF
DNA: TGTGCCTGGAAACAGGGCAGCTCCTATAATTCACCCCTCCACTTT

J: TRBJ2-5
V: TRBV29-1
D: .
size: .
CDR3: CSVGTSGTQYF
DNA: TGCAGCGTTGGGACATCAGGGACCCAGTACTTC

J: TRBJ2-5
V: TRBV5-1
D: .
size: .
CDR3: CASSLSLQETQYF
DNA: TGCGCCAGCAGCTTAAGCCTTCAAGAGACCCAGTACTTC

J: TRBJ2-3
V: TRBV3-1/TRBV3-2
D: TRBD2
size: many
CDR3: CASSRGTSGSMDTQYF
DNA: TGTGCCAGCAGCCGGGGGACTAGCGGGAGCATGGATACGCAGTATTTT

J: TRBJ1-5
V: TRBV6-6
D: TRBD1
size: .
CDR3: CASSYGTGNAYQPQHF
DNA: TGTGCCAGCAGTTACGGGACAGGGAATGCTTATCAGCCCCAGCATTTT

J: TRBJ1-5
V: TRBV5-8
D: .
size: .
CDR3: CASSRGQPNQPQHF
DNA: TGTGCCAGCAGTCGTGGACAGCCCAATCAGCCCCAGCATTTT

J: TRBJ1-4
V: TRBV7-9
D: TRBD1
size: .
CDR3: CASSSQTGGWGNEKLFF
DNA: TGTGCCAGCAGCTCCCAAACAGGGGGCTGGGGTAATGAAAAACTGTTTTTT

J: TRBJ2-5
V: TRBV28
D: TRBD1
size: .
CDR3: CASSFGRGTVETQYF
DNA: TGTGCCAGCAGTTTTGGCAGGGGGACCGTAGAGACCCAGTACTTC

J: TRBJ2-7
V: TRBV28
D: TRBD1
size: .
CDR3: CASSLSGQGFYEQYF
DNA: TGTGCCAGCAGTTTATCGGGACAGGGGTTTTACGAGCAGTACTTC

J: TRBJ2-1
V: TRBV6-5
D: .
size: .
CDR3: CASGDNNEQFF
DNA: TGTGCCAGCGGGGACAACAATGAGCAGTTCTTC

J: TRBJ2-3
V: TRBV5-5
D: TRBD2
size: .
CDR3: CASSPGLAGPDTQYF
DNA: TGTGCCAGCAGCCCGGGACTAGCGGGACCAGATACGCAGTATTTT

J: TRBJ2-3
V: TRBV5-8
D: .
size: .
CDR3: CASSPIRGDTQYF
DNA: TGTGCCAGCAGCCCGATACGGGGGGATACGCAGTATTTT

J: TRBJ1-6
V: TRBV5-1
D: TRBD1
size: .
CDR3: CASSLAGTENSPLHF
DNA: TGCGCCAGCAGCTTGGCCGGGACAGAGAATTCACCCCTCCACTTT